Below, 20 T cell receptor beta chains from the same sample are listed, as sequenced in a study of Ad26.COV2.S vaccination and SARS-CoV-2 variants. Generated by immunoSEQ multiplex PCR, the TCRdb table keeps only in-frame clones and is missing some. The repertoire holds about 440,000 clones, with around 90% as singletons. Treatment here: over 15 received Ad26.COV2.S at low or high dose, single or two shots; roughly five received placebo; per-sample allocation not given. Sampling was performed 63 days after the first vaccine or placebo injection. The material sequenced was peripheral blood, taken in a trial of Ad26.COV2.S vaccine versus placebo. The receptors here all came from a person aged 18-65 years who received the Ad26.COV2.S COVID-19 vaccine or a placebo.

The chain carries TRBV5-4 and TRBJ2-5; perhaps TRBD2 as D (5 bases). From germline, CDR1 is SGHNT and CDR2 YYREEE (reference sequence). The length of the CDR3 is 14 residues. Trimming removed 5 bases at V and 3 bases at J, with 14 bases between. The CDR3 DNA follows: TGTGCCAGCAGTAAAGGAGCGCGGGAAGAGACCCAGTACTTC. Translation: CASSKGAREETQYF.

The rearrangement uses TRBV3-1 (or the pseudogene TRBV3-2) and TRBJ2-1, with 7 bases matching TRBD2. This CDR3 comprises 13 residues. The ends lost 0 bases at V and 9 bases at J; junction bases unmatched: 2. Germline CDR1 reads LGHDT; CDR2 reads YNNKEL (reference sequence). The CDR3 protein is CASSQDRGGEQFF. The CDR3 DNA sequence: TGTGCCAGCAGCCAAGATCGCGGGGGTGAGCAGTTCTTC.

The chain has TRBV5-6 and TRBJ2-3; the match to TRBD2 covers 13 bases. This CDR3 is 16 amino acids long. Germline V gives CDR1 SGHDT, CDR2 YYEEEE. Trimming took 2 bases from V and 3 from J; bases not matched to a gene: 3. The CDR3 DNA is TGTGCCAGCAGCTTAAGGACTAGCGGGAGTACAGATACGCAGTATTTT. Translation: CASSLRTSGSTDTQYF.

This clone has only one observation. The V and J genes are TRBV29-1 and TRBJ1-1; D unclear. The V gene's germline CDR1 is SQVTM and CDR2 ANQGSEA. The CDR3 length is 13 residues. Trimming removed 4 bases at V and 0 bases at J, with 9 bases between. Written as DNA, the CDR3 is TGCAGCGTTGCTTGGGGTCTGAACACTGAAGCTTTCTTT. Translating it yields CSVAWGLNTEAFF. The full variable domain, with the rest looked up from reference TRBV29-1 and TRBJ1-1, is SAVISQKPSRDICQRGTSLTIQCQVDSQVTMMFWYRQQPGQSLTLIATANQGSEATYESGFVIDKFPISRPNLTFSTLTVSNMSPEDSSIYLCSVAWGLNTEAFFGQGTRLTVV.

The chain uses TRBV6-5 and TRBJ1-6; 9 nucleotides match TRBD1. The CDR3 runs 14 residues. Germline assignment: CDR1 MNHEY and CDR2 SVGAGI. Germline trimming cut 6 bases from V and 5 bases from J; bases unmatched to any gene: 2. The CDR3 sequence: CASRGQGHNSPLHF. The CDR3 DNA follows: TGTGCCAGCAGGGGACAGGGTCATAATTCACCCCTCCACTTT.

The chain recombines TRBV9 with TRBJ2-3, with a possible D match to TRBD2 (5 bases). V was trimmed by 4 bases and J by 2 bases, leaving 17 bases between them. The germline V gene has CDR1 SGDLS and CDR2 YYNGEE. The CDR3 loop spans 16 amino acids. The CDR3 sequence is CASSPWELKSTDTQYF. The DNA of the CDR3 is TGTGCCAGCAGCCCCTGGGAGCTAAAGTCCACAGATACGCAGTATTTT.

J is TRBJ2-5 and V is TRBV10-3; TRBD1 matches at 9 bases. This CDR3 comprises 13 residues. Per germline, CDR1 ENHRY and CDR2 SYGVKD. V lost 4 bases, J lost 5 bases, and 2 bases stayed unmatched. CDR3 DNA sequence: TGTGCCATCAGTGGGACAGGGGACGAGACCCAGTACTTC. The encoded protein is CAISGTGDETQYF.

This rearrangement joins TRBV9 to TRBJ2-7, with 7 bases fitting TRBD2. From germline, CDR1 is SGDLS and CDR2 YYNGEE. Trimming removed 4 bases from V and 5 bases from J; junction bases left unmatched: 9. This CDR3 has 14 amino acids. CDR3 coding DNA: TGTGCCAGCAGCCCCCGGACTAGTGTAAACGAGCAGTACTTC. Translation gives CASSPRTSVNEQYF.

The CDR3 loop reads CASSARSGGIDTEAFF. CDR3 in DNA: TGCGCCAGCAGCGCCCGGTCAGGGGGCATCGACACTGAAGCTTTCTTT. V usage is TRBV5-1 and J usage is TRBJ1-1; TRBD1 agrees at 8 bases. Per germline, CDR1 SGHRS and CDR2 YFSETQ. The CDR3 is 16 amino acids. The V gene end was trimmed by 4 bases and the J gene end by 3 bases; junction bases not matched to a gene: 11. The full variable domain, rest sourced from reference TRBV5-1 and TRBJ1-1, is KAGVTQTPRYLIKTRGQQVTLSCSPISGHRSVSWYQQTPGQGLQFLFEYFSETQRNKGNFPGRFSGRQFSNSRSEMNVSTLELGDSALYLCASSARSGGIDTEAFFGQGTRLTVV.

The V call is TRBV5-1, the J call TRBJ2-5; a weak D match, TRBD1 (6 bases). V gave up 3 bases and J gave up 4 bases, with 10 bases separating them. This CDR3 has 13 amino acids. Germline V gene sequence: CDR1 SGHRS, CDR2 YFSETQ. CDR3 sequence: CASSSRTAETQYF. The CDR3 DNA sequence: TGCGCCAGCAGCTCCCGGACAGCAGAGACCCAGTACTTC.

The chain links TRBV11-3 to TRBJ2-7; 11 nucleotides agree with TRBD2. J lost 3 bases, V lost 5 bases, and 9 bases had no gene match. The CDR3 runs to 16 residues. Germline CDR1 SGHNT, CDR2 YENEEA. The CDR3 loop reads CASSPTSGRMFYEQYF. The CDR3 DNA follows: TGTGCCAGCAGCCCCACTAGCGGGAGAATGTTCTACGAGCAGTACTTC.

The J gene is TRBJ2-7, the V gene TRBV28; no clear D. The CDR3 length is 12 residues. Germline V gene lookup returns CDR1 MDHEN and CDR2 SYDVKM. The germline V and J ends were trimmed by 6 bases and 3 bases, with 9 bases remaining between them. The CDR3 sequence: CASSRKYYEQYF. CDR3 bases: TGTGCCAGCAGCCGAAAGTACTACGAGCAGTACTTC.

The chain is built from TRBV7-9 and TRBJ2-6; D is unclear. This CDR3 region has 14 residues. Germline V lookup: CDR1 SEHNR, CDR2 FQNEAQ (reference sequence). Trimming took 2 bases from V and 0 from J, leaving 2 bases between them. CDR3 loop: CASSLNSGANVLTF. CDR3 DNA sequence: TGTGCCAGCAGCTTAAACTCTGGGGCCAACGTCCTGACTTTC.

The CDR3 reads CASSYRGVYTEAFF. The CDR3 nucleotides read TGTGCCAGCAGTTACAGGGGTGTGTACACTGAAGCTTTCTTT. V usage is TRBV28 and J usage is TRBJ1-1; TRBD1 aligns across 7 bases. CDR3 length: 14 residues. Per germline, CDR1 MDHEN and CDR2 SYDVKM. With V trimmed by 4 bases and J by 3 bases, 5 bases remained unmatched.

The chain uses TRBV5-4 and TRBJ2-5, with D uncertain. Germline lookup yields CDR1 SGHNT and CDR2 YYREEE (reference sequence). V shed 1 base and J shed 3 bases, with 10 bases lying between them. This CDR3 contains 14 residues. CDR3 residues: CASSLQGLEETQYF. The CDR3 coding sequence is TGTGCCAGCAGCTTGCAAGGGTTAGAAGAGACCCAGTACTTC.

DNA of the CDR3: TGCAGCGTGGACCGCGCGGAGAATGAGCAGTTCTTC. Its translation: CSVDRAENEQFF. V is TRBV29-1 and J is TRBJ2-1; D uncertain. Germline V gene data show CDR1 as SQVTM and CDR2 as ANQGSEA. The V end was cut by 6 bases, the J end by 7 bases, with 13 bases between. CDR3 length equals 12 residues.

The sample holds one count of this clone. V and J are TRBV7-2 and TRBJ2-3; 7 positions match TRBD2. CDR3 size: 16 residues. Germline CDR1 SGHTA, CDR2 FQGNSA. V gave up 3 bases and J gave up 4 bases; unmatched junction bases: 10. The CDR3 protein is CASSLEASGGADTQYF. In DNA, the CDR3 is TGTGCCAGCAGCTTGGAAGCTAGCGGAGGAGCAGATACGCAGTATTTT. Drawing the rest from reference TRBV7-2 and TRBJ2-3, the complete variable domain is GAGVSQSPSNKVTEKGKDVELRCDPISGHTALYWYRQSLGQGLEFLIYFQGNSAPDKSGLPSDRFSAERTGGSVSTLTIQRTQQEDSAVYLCASSLEASGGADTQYFGPGTRLTVL.

This clone was seen just once. V and J are TRBV10-3 and TRBJ2-7; D gene uncertain. CDR3 length: 13 amino acids. Germline V gene data show CDR1 as ENHRY and CDR2 as SYGVKD. Trimming pared 0 bases from V and 1 base from J, leaving 4 bases between. The CDR3 DNA sequence: TGTGCCATCAGTGAGTCAAGGTCCTACGAGCAGTACTTC. This encodes CAISESRSYEQYF.

The CDR3 spells CASSPGVNQPQHF. The CDR3 nucleotides read TGTGCCAGCAGCCCGGGGGTAAATCAGCCCCAGCATTTT. The chain links TRBV7-3 to TRBJ1-5, with D possibly TRBD1 on 5 matching bases. This CDR3 region has 13 residues. Germline V gives CDR1 SGHTA, CDR2 FQGTGA. With 5 bases removed from V and 4 bases from J, the gap between germline ends came to 9 bases.

The chain links TRBV28 to TRBJ1-5; 8 bases map to TRBD1. Per the germline V gene, CDR1 is MDHEN and CDR2 is SYDVKM. The CDR3 runs to 15 residues. V gave up 7 bases and J gave up 6 bases; unmatched junction bases: 11. The CDR3 region has the DNA TGTGCCAGCACCGATCCCAGGACAGGGCGTCAGCCCCAGCATTTT. Translating gives CASTDPRTGRQPQHF.